Following are 3 T cell receptor beta chains from one sample sequenced in a study of cytomegalovirus exposure and HLA in healthy donors. Researchers ran the PCR with 60 Vbeta and 13 Jbeta primers. Some clones are missing from TCRdb's copy, which holds only in-frame ones; the method was immunoSEQ multiplex PCR. The sample lists over 150,000 clones, 77% seen once, with about 4% in the top ten. Sequencing input: PBMCs. These receptors were taken from a woman between 55 and 75 years old in good health and CMV-seropositive.

The rearrangement joins TRBV18 to TRBJ2-7; 8 nucleotides agree with TRBD2. The CDR3 is 13 residues long. Trimming removed 5 bases from V and 5 bases from J; junction bases left unmatched: 5. Per germline, CDR1 KGHSH and CDR2 LQKENI. The CDR3 here is CASSSGGMDEQYF. CDR3 DNA: TGTGCCAGCTCATCGGGAGGGATGGACGAGCAGTACTTC.

The genes are TRBV10-3 and TRBJ2-2, with 8 nucleotides matching TRBD2. Trimming at V came to 3 bases and at J to 1 base, leaving 7 bases not matched to a gene. Germline loops: CDR1 ENHRY, CDR2 SYGVKD. This CDR3 has 17 amino acids. CDR3 DNA: TGTGCCATCAGTGAATCAAGCGGGAGAGGGAACACCGGGGAGCTGTTTTTT. Amino acid sequence: CAISESSGRGNTGELFF.

The chain links TRBV9 to TRBJ1-1, with D perhaps matching TRBD1 (6 bases). Trimming took 0 bases from V and 0 from J, leaving 9 bases between them. The germline V gene has CDR1 SGDLS and CDR2 YYNGEE. There are 15 residues in the CDR3. CDR3 loop: CASSVGDRMNTEAFF. CDR3 sequence (DNA): TGTGCCAGCAGCGTAGGAGACAGGATGAACACTGAAGCTTTCTTT. Together with reference TRBV9 and TRBJ1-1, the CDR3 gives the full variable domain: DSGVTQTPKHLITATGQRVTLRCSPRSGDLSVYWYQQSLDQGLQFLIQYYNGEERAKGNILERFSAQQFPDLHSELNLSSLELGDSALYFCASSVGDRMNTEAFFGQGTRLTVV.